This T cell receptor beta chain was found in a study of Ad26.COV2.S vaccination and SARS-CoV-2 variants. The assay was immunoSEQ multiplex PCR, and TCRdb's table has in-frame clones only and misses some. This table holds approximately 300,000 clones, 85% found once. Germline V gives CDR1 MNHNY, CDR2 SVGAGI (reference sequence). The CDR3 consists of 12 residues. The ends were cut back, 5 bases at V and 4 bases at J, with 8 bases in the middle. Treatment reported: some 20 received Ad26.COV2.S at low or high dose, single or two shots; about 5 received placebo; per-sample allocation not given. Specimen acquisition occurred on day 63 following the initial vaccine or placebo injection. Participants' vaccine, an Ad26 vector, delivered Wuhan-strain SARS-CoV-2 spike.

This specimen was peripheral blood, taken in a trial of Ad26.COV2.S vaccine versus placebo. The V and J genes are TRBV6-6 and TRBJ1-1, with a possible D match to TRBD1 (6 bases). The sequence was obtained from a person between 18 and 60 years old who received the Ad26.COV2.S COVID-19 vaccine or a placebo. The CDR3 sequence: CASSTGSTEAFF. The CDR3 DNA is TGTGCCAGCAGTACAGGGAGCACTGAAGCTTTCTTT.